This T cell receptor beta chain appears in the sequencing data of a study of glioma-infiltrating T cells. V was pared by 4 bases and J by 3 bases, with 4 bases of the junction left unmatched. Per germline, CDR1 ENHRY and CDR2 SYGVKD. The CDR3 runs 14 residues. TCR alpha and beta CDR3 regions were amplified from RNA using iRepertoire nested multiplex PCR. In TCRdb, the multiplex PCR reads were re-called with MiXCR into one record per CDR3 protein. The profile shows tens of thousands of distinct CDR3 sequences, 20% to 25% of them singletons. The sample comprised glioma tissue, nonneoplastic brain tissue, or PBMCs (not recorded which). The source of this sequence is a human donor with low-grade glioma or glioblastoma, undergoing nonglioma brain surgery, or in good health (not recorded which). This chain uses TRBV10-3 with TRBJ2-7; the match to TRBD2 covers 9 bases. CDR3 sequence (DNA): TGTGCCATCAGTGCGACTAGCGGAAGCTACGAGCAGTACTTC. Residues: CAISATSGSYEQYF.